This is a list of T cell receptor beta chains from one sample in a study of graft-versus-host responses after intestinal transplantation. The antigens of these receptors remain unknown. Repertoires were generated with immunoSEQ multiplex PCR, while TCRdb's copy carries only in-frame clones and drops some. The sample comprises about 110,000 clones, roughly 86% of which are singletons, and roughly 0.64% rests with the top ten. The sequencing used unstimulated CD4+ T cells sorted from spleen or lymph node cells, collected before transplant. These receptors all stem from a human donor who was the organ donor for an intestinal transplant. CDR3s include the opening cysteine and the closing phenylalanine or tryptophan. The D gene is left open where the match is weak. Expanded clones are given a class, and other clones once, few, many or no size at all.

j_gene: TRBJ1-1; d_gene: TRBD1; abundance: once; v_gene: TRBV7-9; CDR3aa: CASSPRGTGIEAFF; CDR3nt: TGTGCCAGCAGCCCTAGGGGGACAGGGATTGAAGCTTTCTTT
j_gene: TRBJ1-3; d_gene: .; abundance: .; v_gene: TRBV7-9; CDR3aa: CASSLQGGSGNTIYF; CDR3nt: TGTGCCAGCAGCCTACAGGGTGGGTCTGGAAACACCATATATTTT
j_gene: TRBJ2-2; d_gene: .; abundance: .; v_gene: TRBV10-2; CDR3aa: CASSGLNTGELFF; CDR3nt: TGCGCCAGCTCTGGGCTTAACACCGGGGAGCTGTTTTTT
j_gene: TRBJ1-1; d_gene: TRBD1; abundance: .; v_gene: TRBV18; CDR3aa: CASSPTGDANTEAFF; CDR3nt: TGTGCCAGCTCACCGACAGGGGATGCGAACACTGAAGCTTTCTTT
j_gene: TRBJ1-1; d_gene: .; abundance: once; v_gene: TRBV5-1; CDR3aa: CASSFRTDTNTEAFF; CDR3nt: TGCGCCAGCAGCTTTAGGACAGATACGAACACTGAAGCTTTCTTT
j_gene: TRBJ2-5; d_gene: .; abundance: .; v_gene: TRBV27; CDR3aa: CATRQETQYF; CDR3nt: TGTGCCACCCGACAAGAGACCCAGTACTTC
j_gene: TRBJ1-2; d_gene: .; abundance: .; v_gene: TRBV15; CDR3aa: CATSRDRTFTYGYTF; CDR3nt: TGTGCCACCAGCAGAGATCGTACGTTCACCTATGGCTACACCTTC
j_gene: TRBJ2-1; d_gene: TRBD2; abundance: .; v_gene: TRBV2; CDR3aa: CASSVERELGNEQFF; CDR3nt: TGTGCCAGCAGTGTAGAGCGGGAGCTTGGAAATGAGCAGTTCTTC
j_gene: TRBJ2-5; d_gene: .; abundance: .; v_gene: TRBV19; CDR3aa: CASSAGTVYQETQYF; CDR3nt: TGTGCCAGTAGTGCCGGGACTGTGTACCAAGAGACCCAGTACTTC
j_gene: TRBJ1-5; d_gene: .; abundance: .; v_gene: TRBV19; CDR3aa: CASSVGAQEHF; CDR3nt: TGTGCCAGTAGTGTCGGGGCGCAGGAACATTTT
j_gene: TRBJ2-3; d_gene: TRBD2; abundance: .; v_gene: TRBV15; CDR3aa: CATSTGTSGTDTQYF; CDR3nt: TGTGCCACCAGCACCGGGACTAGCGGGACAGATACGCAGTATTTT
j_gene: TRBJ2-1; d_gene: TRBD2; abundance: .; v_gene: TRBV18; CDR3aa: CASSPQGSGSNNEQFF; CDR3nt: TGTGCCAGCTCACCACAAGGTAGCGGGAGTAACAATGAGCAGTTCTTC
j_gene: TRBJ2-5; d_gene: TRBD2; abundance: .; v_gene: TRBV5-1; CDR3aa: CASSKAGTREETQYF; CDR3nt: TGCGCCAGCAGCAAAGCCGGGACTAGAGAAGAGACCCAGTACTTC
j_gene: TRBJ2-3; d_gene: .; abundance: .; v_gene: TRBV10-3; CDR3aa: CAISEAYTDTQYF; CDR3nt: TGTGCCATCAGTGAGGCCTACACAGATACGCAGTATTTT
j_gene: TRBJ1-1; d_gene: .; abundance: .; v_gene: TRBV2; CDR3aa: CASSMQGKTEAFF; CDR3nt: TGTGCCAGCAGTATGCAGGGGAAGACTGAAGCTTTCTTT
j_gene: TRBJ2-7; d_gene: .; abundance: .; v_gene: TRBV6-1; CDR3aa: CASRDAATYEQYF; CDR3nt: TGTGCCAGCAGGGACGCAGCCACCTACGAGCAGTACTTC
j_gene: TRBJ1-6; d_gene: .; abundance: .; v_gene: TRBV5-1; CDR3aa: CASSLDVGGEYNSPLHF; CDR3nt: TGCGCCAGCAGCTTGGATGTCGGGGGCGAATATAATTCACCCCTCCACTTT
j_gene: TRBJ2-3; d_gene: .; abundance: .; v_gene: TRBV19; CDR3aa: CASSAGLNTQYF; CDR3nt: TGTGCCAGTAGTGCTGGACTAAATACGCAGTATTTT
j_gene: TRBJ2-5; d_gene: TRBD2; abundance: .; v_gene: TRBV6-5; CDR3aa: CASSYRRGEGETQYF; CDR3nt: TGTGCCAGCAGTTACCGGCGGGGGGAGGGGGAGACCCAGTACTTC
j_gene: TRBJ2-5; d_gene: .; abundance: .; v_gene: TRBV7-2; CDR3aa: CASSPNGRIQETQYF; CDR3nt: TGTGCCAGCAGCCCAAATGGGCGAATCCAAGAGACCCAGTACTTC
j_gene: TRBJ2-7; d_gene: .; abundance: .; v_gene: TRBV5-1; CDR3aa: CASSLWGEQYF; CDR3nt: TGCGCCAGCAGCTTGTGGGGGGAGCAGTACTTC
j_gene: TRBJ1-5; d_gene: TRBD1; abundance: .; v_gene: TRBV2; CDR3aa: CASRGQDLGPQHF; CDR3nt: TGTGCCAGCAGGGGACAGGATCTGGGTCCCCAGCATTTT
j_gene: TRBJ1-1; d_gene: .; abundance: .; v_gene: TRBV5-1; CDR3aa: CASSLRQSNTEAFF; CDR3nt: TGCGCCAGCAGCTTGAGACAGTCGAACACTGAAGCTTTCTTT
j_gene: TRBJ2-1; d_gene: .; abundance: .; v_gene: TRBV30; CDR3aa: CAWTDLDYLAQFF; CDR3nt: TGTGCCTGGACCGACCTGGACTATTTGGCGCAGTTCTTC
j_gene: TRBJ2-7; d_gene: .; abundance: .; v_gene: TRBV21-1; CDR3aa: CASSNGIEASYEQYF; CDR3nt: TGTGCCAGCAGCAACGGGATCGAGGCGTCCTACGAGCAGTACTTC
j_gene: TRBJ2-3; d_gene: .; abundance: .; v_gene: TRBV18; CDR3aa: CASSPAGGSSTDTQYF; CDR3nt: TGTGCCAGCTCACCGGCCGGAGGGAGTAGTACAGATACGCAGTATTTT
j_gene: TRBJ1-4; d_gene: .; abundance: .; v_gene: TRBV19; CDR3aa: CAGTSAATNEKLFF; CDR3nt: TGTGCCGGAACGAGCGCCGCAACTAATGAAAAACTGTTTTTT
j_gene: TRBJ1-5; d_gene: TRBD1; abundance: .; v_gene: TRBV5-6; CDR3aa: CASSGRQGKQPQHF; CDR3nt: TGTGCCAGCAGCGGAAGACAGGGTAAGCAGCCCCAGCATTTT
j_gene: TRBJ1-2; d_gene: .; abundance: .; v_gene: TRBV7-2; CDR3aa: CASSSNYGDGYTF; CDR3nt: TGTGCCAGCAGCTCCAACTATGGGGATGGCTACACCTTC
j_gene: TRBJ2-2; d_gene: TRBD2; abundance: .; v_gene: TRBV10-3; CDR3aa: CATVPGLAGGVNTGELFF; CDR3nt: TGTGCCACCGTACCGGGACTAGCGGGAGGGGTGAACACCGGGGAGCTGTTTTTT
j_gene: TRBJ2-3; d_gene: TRBD1; abundance: .; v_gene: TRBV5-1; CDR3aa: CASGRDRGTDTQYF; CDR3nt: TGCGCCAGCGGACGGGACAGGGGGACAGATACGCAGTATTTT
j_gene: TRBJ2-7; d_gene: TRBD2; abundance: .; v_gene: TRBV5-1; CDR3aa: CASSLGRGNLYEQYF; CDR3nt: TGCGCCAGCAGCTTAGGGCGGGGGAATCTCTACGAGCAGTACTTC
j_gene: TRBJ1-4; d_gene: TRBD1; abundance: .; v_gene: TRBV5-1; CDR3aa: CASSLEEAGGEKLFF; CDR3nt: TGCGCCAGCAGCTTGGAAGAGGCAGGGGGGGAAAAACTGTTTTTT
j_gene: TRBJ1-1; d_gene: TRBD1; abundance: .; v_gene: TRBV9; CDR3aa: CASSEGPGQGTEAFF; CDR3nt: TGTGCCAGCAGCGAGGGCCCGGGACAGGGGACTGAAGCTTTCTTT